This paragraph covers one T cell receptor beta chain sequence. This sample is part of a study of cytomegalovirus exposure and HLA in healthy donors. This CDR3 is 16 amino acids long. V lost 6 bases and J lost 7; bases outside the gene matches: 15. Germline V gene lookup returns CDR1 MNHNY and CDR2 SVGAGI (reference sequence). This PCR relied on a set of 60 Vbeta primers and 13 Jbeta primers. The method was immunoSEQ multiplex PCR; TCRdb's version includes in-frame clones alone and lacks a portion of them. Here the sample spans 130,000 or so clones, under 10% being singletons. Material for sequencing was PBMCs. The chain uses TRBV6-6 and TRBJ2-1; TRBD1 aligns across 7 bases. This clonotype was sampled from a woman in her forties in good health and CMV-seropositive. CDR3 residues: CASRTRGQATNNEQFF. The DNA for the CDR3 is TGTGCCAGCAGAACTAGAGGACAGGCTACCAATAATGAGCAGTTCTTC.